This record covers a single T cell receptor beta chain. Its antigen remains unknown. These data come from a study of shared clonotypes between healthy human individuals. Regarding the study as a whole: Few donors limited the genetic and exposure-history diversity represented.

The repertoire was sequenced with immunoSEQ multiplex PCR; TCRdb's copy has only in-frame clones and lacks some. The table includes 450,000 to 650,000 clones, roughly 79% detected once. Trimming removed 5 bases at V and 1 base at J, with 11 bases between. Per the germline V gene, CDR1 is KGHSH and CDR2 is LQKENI. This CDR3 spans 14 amino acids. This TCR came from a woman between 35 and 50 years old in good health. Some clones in this sample may be carry-over from other donors' samples. V is TRBV18 and J is TRBJ1-1; D gene uncertain. Sequencing input: PBMCs. This CDR3 reads CASSRLTENTEAFF. For the CDR3, the DNA is TGTGCCAGCTCAAGACTAACAGAGAACACTGAAGCTTTCTTT.